This T cell receptor beta chain appears in the sequencing data of a study of blood T cells in healthy people across ages. Study at large: In model experiments, template switching was able to capture about one barcoded beta molecule for every two T cells that were present.

Details on this clonotype: Its antigen is currently unknown.

Germline CDR1 and CDR2: SGDLS and YYNGEE. The germline V and J ends were trimmed by 3 bases and 4 bases, with 13 bases remaining between them. The CDR3 covers 14 residues. Collection of 9.5 to 10 milliliters of peripheral blood was performed for each donor. Next came a second PCR, run for 7 to 11 cycles, which used a sample-barcoded 5' primer along with a J-beta primer mix. Each cDNA was tagged by a template-switch adaptor containing 12 random nucleotides. In TCRdb, the 5' RACE reads were re-called with MiXCR into one record per CDR3 protein. The repertoire consists of about 1.8 million distinct CDR3 sequences, with around half occurring once and the leading ten covering 2% to 2.5%. General observations from the study: As age increased, TCR beta diversity per million T cells fell in a roughly linear fashion.

V and J are TRBV9 and TRBJ1-2; weak D call: TRBD1 (5 bases). The TCR was taken from a woman between 40 and 50 years old in good health. The sample was blood. CDR3 region: CASSEGTSPYGYTF. Written as DNA, the CDR3 is TGTGCCAGCAGCGAGGGGACCTCCCCCTATGGCTACACCTTC.